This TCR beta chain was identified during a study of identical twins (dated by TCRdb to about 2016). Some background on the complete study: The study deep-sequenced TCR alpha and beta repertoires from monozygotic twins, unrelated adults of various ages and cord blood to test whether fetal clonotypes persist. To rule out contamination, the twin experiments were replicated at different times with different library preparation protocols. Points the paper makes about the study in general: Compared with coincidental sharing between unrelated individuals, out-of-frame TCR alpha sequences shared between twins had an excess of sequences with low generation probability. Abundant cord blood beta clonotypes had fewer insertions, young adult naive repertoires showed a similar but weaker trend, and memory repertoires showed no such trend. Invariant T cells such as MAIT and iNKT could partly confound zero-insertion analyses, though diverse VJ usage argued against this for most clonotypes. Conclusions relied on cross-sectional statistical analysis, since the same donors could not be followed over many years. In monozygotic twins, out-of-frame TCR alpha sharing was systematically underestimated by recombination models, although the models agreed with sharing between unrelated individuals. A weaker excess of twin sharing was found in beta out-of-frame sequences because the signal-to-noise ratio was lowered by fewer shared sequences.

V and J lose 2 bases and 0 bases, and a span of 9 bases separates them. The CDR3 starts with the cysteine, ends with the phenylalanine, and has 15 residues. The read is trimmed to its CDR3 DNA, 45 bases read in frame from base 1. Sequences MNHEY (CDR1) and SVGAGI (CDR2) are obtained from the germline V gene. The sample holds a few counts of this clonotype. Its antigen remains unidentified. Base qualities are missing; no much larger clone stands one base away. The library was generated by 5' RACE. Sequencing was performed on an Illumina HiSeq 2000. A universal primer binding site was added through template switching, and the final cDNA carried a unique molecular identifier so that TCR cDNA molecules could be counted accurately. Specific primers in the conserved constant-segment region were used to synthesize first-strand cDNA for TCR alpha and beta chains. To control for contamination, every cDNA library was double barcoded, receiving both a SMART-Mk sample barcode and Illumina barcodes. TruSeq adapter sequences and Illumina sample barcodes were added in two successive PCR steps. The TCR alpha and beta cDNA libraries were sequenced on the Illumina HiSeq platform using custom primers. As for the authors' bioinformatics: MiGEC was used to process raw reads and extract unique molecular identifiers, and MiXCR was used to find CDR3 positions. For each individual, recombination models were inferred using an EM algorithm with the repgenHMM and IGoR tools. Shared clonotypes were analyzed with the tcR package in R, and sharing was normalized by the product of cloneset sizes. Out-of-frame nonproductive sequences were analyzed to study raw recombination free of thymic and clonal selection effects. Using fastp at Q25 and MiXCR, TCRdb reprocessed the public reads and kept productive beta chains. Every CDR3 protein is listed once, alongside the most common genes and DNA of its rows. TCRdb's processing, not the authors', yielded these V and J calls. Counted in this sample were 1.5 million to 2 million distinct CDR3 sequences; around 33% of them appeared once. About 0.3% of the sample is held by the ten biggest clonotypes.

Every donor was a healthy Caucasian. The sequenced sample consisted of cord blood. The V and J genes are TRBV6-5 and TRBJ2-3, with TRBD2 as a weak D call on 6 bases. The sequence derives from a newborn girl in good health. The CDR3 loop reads CASSYAGYSTDTQYF. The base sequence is TGTGCCAGCAGTTACGCGGGATACAGCACAGATACGCAGTATTTT.